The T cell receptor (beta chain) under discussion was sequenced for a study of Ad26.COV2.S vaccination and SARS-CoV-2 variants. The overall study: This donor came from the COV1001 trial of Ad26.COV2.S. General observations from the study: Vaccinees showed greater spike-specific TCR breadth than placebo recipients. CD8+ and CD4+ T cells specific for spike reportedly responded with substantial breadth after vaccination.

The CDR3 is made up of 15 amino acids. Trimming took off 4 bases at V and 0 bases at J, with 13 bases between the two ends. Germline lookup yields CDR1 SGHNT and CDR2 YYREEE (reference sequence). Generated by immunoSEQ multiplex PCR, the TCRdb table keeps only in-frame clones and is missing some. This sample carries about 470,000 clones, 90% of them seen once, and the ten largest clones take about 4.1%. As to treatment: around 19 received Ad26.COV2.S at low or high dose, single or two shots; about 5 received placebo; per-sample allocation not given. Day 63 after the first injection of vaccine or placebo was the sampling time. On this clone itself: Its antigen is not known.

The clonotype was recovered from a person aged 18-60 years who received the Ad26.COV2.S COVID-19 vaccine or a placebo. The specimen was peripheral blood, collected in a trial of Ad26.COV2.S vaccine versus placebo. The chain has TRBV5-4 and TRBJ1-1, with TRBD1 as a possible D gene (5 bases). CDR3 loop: CASSSGGEVNTEAFF. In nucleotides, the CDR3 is TGTGCCAGCAGCAGTGGGGGTGAGGTGAACACTGAAGCTTTCTTT.